These 12 T cell receptor beta chains were sequenced from one sample in a study of CXCR3-negative and CXCR3-positive naive CD8 T cells. The study made its TRB cDNA libraries by 5' RACE, adding UMI labels. TCRdb re-called the 5' RACE reads; every CDR3 protein appears as one record, without DNA. This sample's table reports about 43,000 distinct CDR3 sequences. The sequenced sample was memory CD8+ T cells from blood. These receptors were obtained from a human donor in good health. Some clones in this sample may be carry-over from other donors' samples.

According to its frequency, this clonotype is medium-sized (0.01 to 0.1%). The rearrangement links TRBV20-1 to TRBJ2-7; TCRdb selects TRBD1, and the lack of DNA leaves this call unchecked. The CDR3 totals 16 residues. CDR1 and CDR2 (germline): DFQATT, SNEGSKA (reference sequence). CDR3 region: CSARDLAGLTSSEQYF.

V gene TRBV5-1 combines with J gene TRBJ2-1; lacking DNA, the TRBD1 call made by TCRdb goes unchecked. The germline CDR1 and CDR2 sequences are SGHRS and YFSETQ. The CDR3 is 15 residues long. The CDR3: CASSYRVIGYNEQFF.

This chain connects TRBV7-8 to TRBJ2-5; TCRdb selects TRBD1, and the lack of DNA leaves this call unchecked. Germline-derived CDR1 and CDR2 are SGHVS and FQNEAQ. This CDR3 has 16 residues. CDR3 loop: CASSLGGQGLTETQYF.

The chain employs TRBV7-9 and TRBJ1-2; TCRdb gives TRBD1 as the D gene, but with no DNA this cannot be confirmed. The CDR3 length is 14 residues. CDR1 SEHNR and CDR2 FQNEAQ come from the germline V gene (reference sequence). CDR3 amino acids: CASIRGPDSYGYTF.

This rearrangement joins TRBV29-1 to TRBJ2-3; TCRdb selects TRBD1, and the lack of DNA leaves this call unchecked. The CDR3 loop spans 14 amino acids. Per germline, CDR1 SQVTM and CDR2 ANQGSEA. CDR3 loop: CSALGQASTDTQYF.

The chain employs TRBV4-3 and TRBJ2-7; the D call of TRBD1 rests on TCRdb alone, since no DNA is present to check it. Germline CDR1 and CDR2: LGHNA and YSLEER. This CDR3 comprises 15 residues. CDR3: CASSISGAGSTEQYF.

V is TRBV7-9 and J is TRBJ1-4; checking the TCRdb D call of TRBD1 is not possible without DNA. The CDR3 contains 18 residues. From germline, CDR1 is SEHNR and CDR2 FQNEAQ (reference sequence). This chain's CDR3 is CASSIINPTARTGEKLFF. Filled out from reference TRBV7-9 and TRBJ1-4, the complete variable domain reads DTGVSQNPRHKITKRGQNVTFRCDPISEHNRLYWYRQTLGQGPEFLTYFQNEAQLEKSRLLSDRFSAERPKGSFSTLEIQRTEQGDSAMYLCASSIINPTARTGEKLFFGSGTQLSVL.

V and J are TRBV20-1 and TRBJ2-7; TCRdb's D call, TRBD1, is unchecked because there is no DNA. The germline gives CDR1 DFQATT, CDR2 SNEGSKA (reference sequence). This CDR3 is built from 15 residues. CDR3 in amino acids: CSARDMSGGIYEQYF.

The chain employs TRBV20-1 and TRBJ1-1; TCRdb selects TRBD1, and the lack of DNA leaves this call unchecked. This CDR3 spans 14 amino acids. The germline V gene encodes CDR1 DFQATT and CDR2 SNEGSKA (reference sequence). CDR3 protein: CSARAGDSNTEAFF.

The rearrangement joins TRBV29-1 to TRBJ1-1. Per germline, CDR1 SQVTM and CDR2 ANQGSEA. The CDR3 spans 13 residues. CDR3 region: CSVGPGVNTEAFF.

V usage is TRBV27 and J usage is TRBJ2-7; the D gene TCRdb calls, TRBD1, cannot be checked with no DNA. CDR1 and CDR2 (germline): MNHEY, SMNVEV (reference sequence). CDR3 length: 16 residues. CDR3 region: CASSHQLGVRGYEQYF.

The rearrangement joins TRBV6-5 to TRBJ2-7; TCRdb selects TRBD1, and the lack of DNA leaves this call unchecked. The germline V gene has CDR1 MNHEY and CDR2 SVGAGI. CDR3 length: 13 residues. The CDR3 is CASSYSRGTEQYF.